The clone carrying this TCR beta chain showed up just once. Its cognate antigen is unknown. Clones were read by immunoSEQ multiplex PCR, and TCRdb kept only the in-frame ones, dropping some. The sample holds more than 150,000 clones, around 89% seen once. This entry is derived from a study of T cell responses to AZD1222 COVID-19 vaccine. As for the study in general: Second-dose intervals near 4 or 12 weeks were combined.

The length of the CDR3 is 17 residues. In germline, CDR1 is SGHNT, CDR2 YYREEE (reference sequence). The ends lost 2 bases at V and 0 bases at J; junction bases unmatched: 8. General study results and limits: Unmutated variant regions are reportedly the target of nearly half of TCRs that are spike-specific. Spike-wide vaccine-associated CD4 TCRs dominated at 160-218 and 743-854.

This chain joins TRBV5-4 and TRBJ1-1; 9 nucleotides line up with TRBD1. The sequenced sample was peripheral blood, obtained on day 0 of AZD1222 vaccination. The source is an adult in good health. DNA for the CDR3: TGTGCCAGCAGCTTTGGACAGGGGACCTCAATGAACACTGAAGCTTTCTTT. It yields the protein CASSFGQGTSMNTEAFF. The variable domain in full, completed from reference TRBV5-4 and TRBJ1-1, reads ETGVTQSPTHLIKTRGQQVTLRCSSQSGHNTVSWYQQALGQGPQFIFQYYREEENGRGNFPPRFSGLQFPNYSSELNVNALELDDSALYLCASSFGQGTSMNTEAFFGQGTRLTVV.